The present entry profiles one TCR beta chain with its context. Its antigen is not known. Trimming left V 3 bases short and J 5 bases short, with 13 bases between. CDR3 length: 14 amino acids. Germline V gene data show CDR1 as DFQATT and CDR2 as SNEGSKA (reference sequence). Lactation, pregnancy, other autoimmune disease or uncontrolled infection led to exclusion of patients. TCR beta CDR3 regions were amplified from RNA. Carried out on the TCR CDR3, a first-round RT-PCR used the HTBI primer set. One entry per CDR3 protein, called by TCRdb with MiXCR from the multiplex PCR reads. The data hold around 600,000 distinct CDR3 sequences, with approximately 14% observed a single time. The data were obtained in a study of T cells in Graves' hyperthyroidism and ophthalmopathy. Background on the study: Peripheral blood was secured at the point of initial diagnosis, before any treatment. Study results and limitations: The model identified upcoming ophthalmopathy a median about six months ahead of onset. Peripheral blood also featured most of the thyroid clonotypes expanded above 0.001.

The sample comprised blood. The chain uses TRBV20-1 and TRBJ1-4; no definite D call. This TCR was sampled from a woman in her fifties or sixties with Graves' ophthalmopathy. The CDR3 protein is CSASVPGTNEKLFF. The CDR3 DNA reads TGCAGTGCTAGTGTTCCAGGCACCAATGAAAAACTGTTTTTT.